This TCR beta chain derives from a study of cytomegalovirus exposure and HLA in healthy donors. Study results and limitations: TCR beta chains numbering 150 to 200 were designated cytomegalovirus-associated. TCR sequences were mostly rare, though some public TCRs occurred in many donors. High specificity and sensitivity for cytomegalovirus status were reported for the classifier.

The ends were cut back, 3 bases at V and 3 bases at J, with 15 bases in the middle. The CDR3 consists of 15 residues. Germline V gives CDR1 SEHNR, CDR2 FQNEAQ (reference sequence). Assay used: immunoSEQ multiplex PCR; TCRdb lists only in-frame clones, some missing. The sample consists of some 100,000 clones, roughly 90% of them appearing once. Note on this clone: Its specificity is unknown.

Material: PBMCs. The chain recombines TRBV7-9 with TRBJ2-7, with D possibly TRBD2 on 7 matching bases. This TCR came from a woman aged 18-29 years in good health and CMV-seronegative. CDR3 in amino acids: CASSLGGGVRYEQYF. The CDR3 coding sequence is TGTGCCAGCAGCTTGGGGGGGGGCGTGCGCTACGAGCAGTACTTC.